This T cell receptor beta chain emerged from a study of blood T cell repertoires in COVID-19. Looking at the study overall: COVID-19 samples collected from the United States, Italy and Spain covered acute and convalescent phases. Sources were T cells, B-cell-depleted T cells, or PBMCs; the material itself was cDNA or gDNA.

This CDR3 comprises 12 residues. V trimming: 1 base; J trimming: 8 bases; junction bases outside the gene matches: 2. The germline V gene encodes CDR1 SGHRS and CDR2 YFSETQ. Methods used by the authors: How many nucleated cells were present was estimated from reference gene primer amplification. Clones were sequenced by immunoSEQ multiplex PCR, and TCRdb holds only the in-frame ones, with some missing. V and J calls plus clone size are reproduced from that table; the DNA served to infer D and trimming. The data contain fewer than 200,000 clones, 87% of them singletons. This clone has only a few counts.

The receptor was isolated from a woman aged 55-70 years who had recovered from COVID-19. Source material: peripheral blood. V and J are TRBV5-1 and TRBJ1-2; 7 bases agree with TRBD1. DNA for the CDR3: TGCGCCAGCAGCTTGTCAGGGGGAGGCTACACCTTC. It translates to CASSLSGGGYTF.